This T cell receptor beta chain was identified in a study of CD8+CD57+ T cells in acquired aplastic anemia. Genomic DNA provided the template from which TCR beta VDJ and CDR3 profiles were obtained. TCRdb redid the calling of the reads with MiXCR, one entry per CDR3 protein. There are hundreds of thousands of distinct CDR3 sequences in the sample; roughly a third occur only once, and 0.75% to 0.95% lies in the top ten. This clonotype occurred many times. The authors sequenced patients whose flow cytometry had shown CD8+CD57+ cell expansion. Per germline, CDR1 MGHDK and CDR2 SYGVNS. This CDR3 has 14 amino acids. The ends lost 3 bases at V and 8 bases at J; junction bases unmatched: 7.

The origin of this receptor is a human donor with aplastic anemia. The genes are TRBV25-1 and TRBJ1-1, with 9 bases matching TRBD1. What was sequenced was sorted CD4+, CD8+, or CD8+CD57+ T cells (not recorded which) from PBMCs. The CDR3 coding sequence is TGTGCCAGCAGTGATTCCGGGACAGGGAACGAAGCTTTCTTT. It codes for CASSDSGTGNEAFF.